These 8 T cell receptor beta chains were all obtained from the same sample, sequenced in a study of blood T cell repertoires in COVID-19 (TCRdb year 2020). The library was generated by the immunoSEQ multiplex PCR assay. The clones in this table, taken by TCRdb from immuneACCESS, are in-frame only. Not every clone is retained; where verified, under half of the shortfall comes from an unresolved V gene, and the cause of the rest is unknown. The sample table lists approximately 200,000 clones, about 85% of them with a count of one. Together, the top ten hold less than 3% of the sample. The sample taken for sequencing was peripheral blood. All receptors come from a woman aged 25 to 39 with active or convalescent COVID-19.

This sequence joins TRBV2 and TRBJ1-5; D uncertain. V was clipped by 4 bases and J by 6 bases, with 13 bases between them. The CDR3 consists of 14 residues. CDR1 is SNHLY and CDR2 is FYNNEI in the germline V gene. The CDR3 DNA is TGTGCCAGCAGTGTCACCATTTCGAGTCAGCCCCAGCATTTT. Protein: CASSVTISSQPQHF.

This chain links TRBV29-1 with TRBJ2-7, with 8 bases aligning to TRBD2. This CDR3 region has 19 residues. Germline values: CDR1 SQVTM, CDR2 ANQGSEA. V was clipped by 0 bases and J by 2 bases; unmatched bases: 18. Here the CDR3 DNA reads TGCAGCGTTGAAGATCCTAGGGGGTCGGCCGGGACTAGAGCCTACGAGCAGTACTTC. Translation gives CSVEDPRGSAGTRAYEQYF.

The gene calls are TRBV5-6 and TRBJ2-1; the D is unclear. Germline loops: CDR1 SGHDT, CDR2 YYEEEE. There are 12 residues in the CDR3. CDR3 amino acids: CMSPRPHNEQFF. Here the CDR3 DNA reads TGTATGTCTCCCAGGCCACACAATGAGCAGTTCTTC.

This rearrangement joins TRBV7-9 to TRBJ1-6; a weak D match, TRBD1 (5 bases). CDR1 is SEHNR, CDR2 FQNEAQ, per germline (reference sequence). Trimming cost V 3 bases and J 4 bases, with 13 bases left between them. CDR3 size: 16 residues. This CDR3 is CASSLWQGDYNSPLHF. The CDR3 bases are TGTGCCAGCAGCTTGTGGCAGGGCGATTATAATTCACCCCTCCACTTT.

This clone was seen only a few times. The gene calls are TRBV29-1 and TRBJ1-1, with 8 bases that match TRBD1. The junction had 19 bases not matched to a gene; V was cut back by 6 bases and J by 4 bases. The CDR3 contains 17 residues. The germline CDR1 and CDR2 sequences are SQVTM and ANQGSEA. CDR3 in DNA: TGCAGCGTCGAATCTTTCAGACAGGGGCAATCGTTCACTGAAGCTTTCTTT. Translating gives CSVESFRQGQSFTEAFF.

The J gene is TRBJ1-5, the V gene TRBV4-1; D is uncertain. V lost 4 bases and J 3 bases, leaving 10 bases between the germline ends. Germline CDR1 MGHRA, CDR2 YSYEKL. This CDR3 contains 14 residues. This CDR3 reads CASSPRQINQPQHF. The CDR3 region has the DNA TGCGCCAGCAGCCCCAGGCAGATCAATCAGCCCCAGCATTTT.

The chain uses TRBV5-6 and TRBJ2-7; the match to TRBD2 covers 8 bases. The V gene's germline CDR1 is SGHDT and CDR2 YYEEEE. This CDR3 is built from 15 residues. Trimming took 4 bases from V and 0 from J; bases not matched to a gene: 6. The CDR3 protein is CASSPWTSNSYEQYF. The CDR3 DNA reads TGTGCCAGCAGCCCCTGGACTAGCAACTCCTACGAGCAGTACTTC.

The V and J genes are TRBV3-1 (or the pseudogene TRBV3-2) and TRBJ2-3, with 11 bases lining up with TRBD2. The CDR3 has 16 residues. Per germline, CDR1 LGHDT and CDR2 YNNKEL (reference sequence). The junction had 5 bases not matched to a gene; V was cut back by 0 bases and J by 6 bases. The CDR3 region is CASSQELVAGGDTQYF. CDR3 bases: TGTGCCAGCAGCCAAGAGTTGGTAGCGGGAGGGGATACGCAGTATTTT.